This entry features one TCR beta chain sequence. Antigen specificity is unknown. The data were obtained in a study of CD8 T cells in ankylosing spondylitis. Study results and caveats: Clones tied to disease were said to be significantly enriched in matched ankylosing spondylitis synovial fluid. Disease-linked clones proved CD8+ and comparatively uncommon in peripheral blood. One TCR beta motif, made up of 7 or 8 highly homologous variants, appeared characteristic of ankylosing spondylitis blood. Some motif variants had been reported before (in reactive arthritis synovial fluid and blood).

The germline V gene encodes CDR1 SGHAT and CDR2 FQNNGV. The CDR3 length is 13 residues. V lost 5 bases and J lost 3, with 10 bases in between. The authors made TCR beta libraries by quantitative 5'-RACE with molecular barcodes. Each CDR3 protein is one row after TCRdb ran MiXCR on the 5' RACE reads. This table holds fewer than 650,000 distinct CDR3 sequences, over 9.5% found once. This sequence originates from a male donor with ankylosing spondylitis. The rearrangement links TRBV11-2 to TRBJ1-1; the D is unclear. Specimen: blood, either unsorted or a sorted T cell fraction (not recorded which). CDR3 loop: CASSQETDTEAFF. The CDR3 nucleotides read TGTGCCAGCAGCCAAGAGACCGACACTGAAGCTTTCTTT. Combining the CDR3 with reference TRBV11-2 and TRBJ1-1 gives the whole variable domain EAGVAQSPRYKIIEKRQSVAFWCNPISGHATLYWYQQILGQGPKLLIQFQNNGVVDDSQLPKDRFSAERLKGVDSTLKIQPAKLEDSAVYLCASSQETDTEAFFGQGTRLTVV.